This T cell receptor beta chain stems from a study of T cell responses to AZD1222 COVID-19 vaccine. Study findings and constraints: Of spike-specific TCRs, nearly half reportedly target regions left unmutated in variants.

A remark on this clone: What it binds is unknown.

TCRdb's table, derived via immunoSEQ multiplex PCR, lists solely in-frame clones and lacks some. This sample has about 110,000 clones, with roughly 87% found just once. Unmatched junction bases numbered 2, after V lost 3 bases and J lost 5 bases. This CDR3 is 14 amino acids long. Germline V gene lookup returns CDR1 KGHSH and CDR2 LQKENI. The chain couples TRBV18 to TRBJ1-4, with TRBD1 matching 8 bases. Sequencing used peripheral blood, obtained on day 0 of AZD1222 vaccination. This TCR was recovered from an adult in good health. CDR3 protein: CASSPTGENEKLFF. The DNA of the CDR3 is TGTGCCAGCTCACCGACAGGGGAGAATGAAAAACTGTTTTTT.